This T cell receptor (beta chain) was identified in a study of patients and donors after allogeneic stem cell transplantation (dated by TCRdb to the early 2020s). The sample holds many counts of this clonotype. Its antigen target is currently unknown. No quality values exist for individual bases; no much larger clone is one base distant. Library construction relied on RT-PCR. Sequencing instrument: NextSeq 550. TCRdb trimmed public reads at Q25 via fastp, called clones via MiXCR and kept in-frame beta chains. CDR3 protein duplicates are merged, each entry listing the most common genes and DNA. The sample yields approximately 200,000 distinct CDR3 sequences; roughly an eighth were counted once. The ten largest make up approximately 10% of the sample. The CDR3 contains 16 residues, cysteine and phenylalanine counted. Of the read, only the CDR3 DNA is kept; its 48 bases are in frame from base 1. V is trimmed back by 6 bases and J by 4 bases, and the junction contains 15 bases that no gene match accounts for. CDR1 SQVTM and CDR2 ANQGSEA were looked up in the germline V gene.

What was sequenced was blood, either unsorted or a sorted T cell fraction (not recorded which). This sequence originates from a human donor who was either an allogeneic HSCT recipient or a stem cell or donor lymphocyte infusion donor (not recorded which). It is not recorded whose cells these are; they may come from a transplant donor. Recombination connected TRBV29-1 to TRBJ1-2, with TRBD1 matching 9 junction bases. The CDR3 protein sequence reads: CSVGMSTGGASYGYTF. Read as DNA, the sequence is TGCAGCGTCGGAATGAGCACAGGGGGCGCGAGCTATGGCTACACCTTC.